Below, 19 T cell receptor beta chains from the same sample are listed, as sequenced in a study of blood T cell repertoires in COVID-19. The table came from immunoSEQ multiplex PCR; TCRdb's copy has only in-frame clones and leaves some out. The sample has hundreds of thousands of clones, 70% to 90% seen once. Sequencing used peripheral blood. The source is a man aged 45-65 years with COVID-19, enrolled during active disease.

The genes are TRBV6-5 and TRBJ2-7; tentative D call: TRBD1 (5 bases). The CDR3 sequence is 13 residues long. CDR1 MNHEY and CDR2 SVGAGI come from the germline V gene. The V end was cut by 3 bases, the J end by 3 bases, with 9 bases between. Here the CDR3 reads CASSYQGFYEQYF. Here the CDR3 DNA reads TGTGCCAGCAGTTATCAGGGTTTCTACGAGCAGTACTTC.

V usage is TRBV6-5 and J usage is TRBJ2-7; TRBD1 agrees at 7 bases. The CDR3 length is 13 residues. Trimming took 11 bases from V and 6 from J; bases not matched to a gene: 13. The germline gives CDR1 MNHEY, CDR2 SVGAGI. CDR3 residues: CASSPGGEGEQYF. Written as DNA, the CDR3 is TGTGCCTCTAGTCCAGGGGGAGAGGGCGAGCAGTACTTC.

This chain uses TRBV4-3 with TRBJ2-7; 8 bases are a match to TRBD1. The CDR3 is 12 residues long. The germline V gene has CDR1 LGHNA and CDR2 YSLEER. With 11 bases clipped from V and 3 bases from J, the junction kept 6 bases outside the gene matches. The CDR3 region has the DNA TGCGCCCCTCCAGGGGGCTACTACGAGCAGTACTTC. Amino acids: CAPPGGYYEQYF.

This rearrangement joins TRBV2 to TRBJ1-1; TRBD1 is a possible D gene (6 bases). Between the trimmed V and J ends, which lost 1 base and 4 bases, there was a span of 7 bases. This CDR3 spans 13 amino acids. Germline V CDR1 and CDR2: SNHLY, FYNNEI. CDR3 sequence reads: CASSEDRATEAFF. The CDR3, as DNA: TGTGCCAGCAGTGAAGACAGGGCCACTGAAGCTTTCTTT.

The rearrangement joins TRBV3-1 (or the pseudogene TRBV3-2) to TRBJ1-3; D not certain. Germline CDR1 and CDR2: LGHDT and YNNKEL (reference sequence). This CDR3 comprises 14 residues. V lost 3 bases, J lost 0 bases, and 6 bases lay in between. CDR3 residues: CASSQSSSGNTIYF. In DNA, the CDR3 is TGTGCCAGCAGCCAGTCTTCCTCTGGAAACACCATATATTTT.

The chain uses TRBV2 and TRBJ1-4; D is ambiguous. CDR1 and CDR2 (germline): SNHLY, FYNNEI. The CDR3 length is 13 residues. The V end lost 6 bases, the J end lost 7 bases, and 12 bases lay between the germline ends. CDR3 sequence (DNA): TGTGCCAGCAGAGCCCAGGCTGTTGAAAAACTGTTTTTT. As protein: CASRAQAVEKLFF.

The chain recombines TRBV7-8 with TRBJ2-3, with no clear D. Trimming took 7 bases from V and 4 from J, leaving 12 bases between them. Germline V lookup: CDR1 SGHVS, CDR2 FQNEAQ. The length of the CDR3 is 13 residues. CDR3: CASTLVPPDTQYF. The CDR3 DNA follows: TGTGCCAGCACCCTTGTCCCCCCAGATACGCAGTATTTT.

The J gene is TRBJ1-2, the V gene TRBV14, with D uncertain. The CDR3 length is 14 residues. From germline, CDR1 is SGHDN and CDR2 FVKESK. The ends were cut back, 1 base at V and 4 bases at J, with 10 bases in the middle. CDR3 protein: CASSQAGGSYGYTF. The DNA of the CDR3 is TGTGCCAGCAGCCAAGCAGGAGGGAGCTATGGCTACACCTTC.

The chain recombines TRBV9 with TRBJ2-7; D uncertain. The CDR3 sequence is 16 residues long. Trimming left V 0 bases short and J 2 bases short, with 15 bases between. Germline assignment: CDR1 SGDLS and CDR2 YYNGEE. CDR3 residues: CASSVGQSHTTYEQYF. CDR3 nucleotides: TGTGCCAGCAGCGTAGGGCAGTCCCATACGACCTACGAGCAGTACTTC.

This chain connects TRBV7-8 to TRBJ2-1; 10 nucleotides agree with TRBD2. This CDR3 spans 19 amino acids. The ends lost 1 base at V and 5 bases at J; junction bases unmatched: 14. Germline V gene lookup returns CDR1 SGHVS and CDR2 FQNEAQ. The CDR3 DNA reads TGTGCCAGCAGCTTAGTAAGGTCTTATAGCGGGGGGTTGGACAATGAGCAGTTCTTC. It is translated as CASSLVRSYSGGLDNEQFF.

V usage is TRBV7-2 and J usage is TRBJ1-1; 9 nucleotides agree with TRBD1. With 3 bases clipped from V and 0 bases from J, the junction kept 2 bases outside the gene matches. Germline loops: CDR1 SGHTA, CDR2 FQGNSA. This CDR3 is built from 15 residues. CDR3 DNA: TGTGCCAGCAGCTTCACAGGGGGCATGAACACTGAAGCTTTCTTT. This encodes CASSFTGGMNTEAFF.

The rearrangement uses TRBV3-1 (or the pseudogene TRBV3-2) and TRBJ2-2; TRBD2 matches at 7 bases. The CDR3 spans 15 residues. CDR1 is LGHDT and CDR2 is YNNKEL in the germline V gene (reference sequence). V was clipped by 1 base and J by 3 bases; unmatched bases: 2. The CDR3 loop reads CASSQVGGYTGELFF. The CDR3 nucleotides read TGTGCCAGCAGCCAAGTGGGGGGGTACACCGGGGAGCTGTTTTTT.

The chain uses TRBV7-9 and TRBJ1-6, with 8 bases lining up with TRBD1. The CDR3 covers 15 residues. V was pared by 5 bases and J by 12 bases, with 12 bases of the junction left unmatched. CDR1 SEHNR and CDR2 FQNEAQ come from the germline V gene (reference sequence). The CDR3 protein is CASSQHRDRPEPLHF. Here the CDR3 DNA reads TGTGCCAGCAGCCAACACCGGGACAGGCCCGAACCCCTCCACTTT.

The rearrangement links TRBV5-5 to TRBJ2-6, with D possibly TRBD2 on 5 matching bases. Germline CDR1 reads SGHKS; CDR2 reads YYEKEE (reference sequence). This CDR3 has 16 amino acids. Trimming took 4 bases from V and 8 from J, leaving 19 bases between them. CDR3 sequence reads: CASSPLGGQGTNVLTF. The CDR3 DNA follows: TGTGCCAGCAGCCCCCTCGGAGGCCAAGGGACCAACGTCCTGACTTTC.

This chain connects TRBV27 to TRBJ2-1; 7 bases are shared with TRBD2. CDR1 and CDR2 from the germline V gene are MNHEY and SMNVEV (reference sequence). With V trimmed by 3 bases and J by 4 bases, 6 bases remained unmatched. CDR3 length equals 15 residues. CDR3 bases: TGTGCCAGCAGTTTTGGACTAGATGATTACAATGAGCAGTTCTTC. Residues: CASSFGLDDYNEQFF.

The table lists this clone with a few counts. The V call is TRBV5-1, the J call TRBJ1-1; 9 bases are a match to TRBD1. The CDR3 extends over 16 amino acids. The junction had 10 bases not matched to a gene; V was cut back by 4 bases and J by 3 bases. Germline V gives CDR1 SGHRS, CDR2 YFSETQ. The CDR3 region has the DNA TGCGCCAGCAGCCAAAGGGGACAGGGAGGGGACACTGAAGCTTTCTTT. It encodes CASSQRGQGGDTEAFF.

The chain carries TRBV6-5 and TRBJ2-2, with a weak D call TRBD1 (5 bases). Trimming shortened V by 5 bases and J by 1 base, and 8 bases separated the two germline ends. Germline V gives CDR1 MNHEY, CDR2 SVGAGI. The CDR3 spans 14 residues. The CDR3, as DNA: TGTGCCAGCAGTCCCACAGGGAACACCGGGGAGCTGTTTTTT. Its translation is CASSPTGNTGELFF.

V gene TRBV3-1 (or the pseudogene TRBV3-2) combines with J gene TRBJ1-3; 7 bases align to TRBD1. Germline-derived CDR1 and CDR2 are LGHDT and YNNKEL (reference sequence). This CDR3 comprises 14 residues. The V segment lost 4 bases and the J segment 3 bases; nucleotides outside the gene matches: 3. The CDR3 DNA follows: TGTGCCAGCAGCCCGGGGACAGTTGGAAACACCATATATTTT. Amino acids: CASSPGTVGNTIYF.

This rearrangement joins TRBV3-1 (or the pseudogene TRBV3-2) to TRBJ1-1; no firm D call. Trimming took 4 bases from V and 4 from J, leaving 10 bases between them. Germline V gene lookup returns CDR1 LGHDT and CDR2 YNNKEL (reference sequence). The CDR3 is 13 residues long. The CDR3 loop is CASSLTSGTEAFF. The CDR3 bases are TGTGCCAGCAGCCTAACTTCAGGCACTGAAGCTTTCTTT.